Below, 15 T cell receptor beta chains from the same sample are listed, as sequenced in a study of blood T cell repertoires in COVID-19. TCRdb keeps only in-frame clones here, not all; method: immunoSEQ multiplex PCR. The sample holds some 230,000 clones, about nine tenths seen once. Sample: peripheral blood. These receptors were taken from a man in his thirties or forties who had recovered from COVID-19.

This chain connects TRBV6-6 to TRBJ2-1, with D possibly matching TRBD2 (5 bases). This CDR3 has 14 residues. Germline assignment: CDR1 MNHNY and CDR2 SVGAGI (reference sequence). Trimming removed 5 bases at V and 0 bases at J, with 8 bases between. CDR3 coding DNA: TGTGCCAGCAGTCTCGGGATCTCCTACAATGAGCAGTTCTTC. This encodes CASSLGISYNEQFF.

This chain links TRBV19 with TRBJ2-3; 13 nucleotides line up with TRBD2. The V and J ends lost 6 bases and 2 bases, in that order; junction bases with no gene match: 5. The CDR3 is made up of 16 amino acids. Germline V gives CDR1 LNHDA, CDR2 SQIVND (reference sequence). CDR3 sequence (DNA): TGTGCCAGTAGCTTACTAGCGGGGGGGTTCACAGATACGCAGTATTTT. Translated, it gives CASSLLAGGFTDTQYF.

This chain connects TRBV7-8 to TRBJ2-1; possibly TRBD2 for D (7 bases). Trimming cost V 4 bases and J 9 bases, with 19 bases left between them. Germline V gene data show CDR1 as SGHVS and CDR2 as FQNEAQ. This CDR3 spans 15 amino acids. CDR3 DNA sequence: TGTGCCAGCAGCTCGATTGAGGGGGGGAGAAGTGAGCAGTTCTTC. Its translation is CASSSIEGGRSEQFF. The complete variable domain, with remaining parts taken from reference TRBV7-8 and TRBJ2-1, reads GAGVSQSPRYKVAKRGQDVALRCDPISGHVSLFWYQQALGQGPEFLTYFQNEAQLDKSGLPSDRFFAERPEGSVSTLKIQRTQQEDSAVYLCASSSIEGGRSEQFFGPGTRLTVL.

The chain is built from TRBV14 and TRBJ1-2; D perhaps matches TRBD1 (6 bases). V lost 1 base and J 6 bases, leaving 9 bases between the germline ends. CDR3 length: 13 residues. Germline values: CDR1 SGHDN, CDR2 FVKESK. CDR3 loop: CASSQVGTHGYTF. The CDR3 region has the DNA TGTGCCAGCAGCCAAGTTGGGACACATGGCTACACCTTC.

The J gene is TRBJ1-3, the V gene TRBV7-2; D unclear. Trimming left V 6 bases short and J 4 bases short, with 16 bases between. In germline, CDR1 is SGHTA, CDR2 FQGNSA. The CDR3 has 15 residues. CDR3 loop: CASSPLRGSGNTIYF. The DNA of the CDR3 is TGTGCCAGCAGTCCCCTCCGGGGTTCAGGAAACACCATATATTTT.

As regards this clone: In the same sample, other DNA sequences code for this CDR3. The rearrangement uses TRBV12-3 or TRBV12-4 and TRBJ2-7; D is undetermined. V was clipped by 3 bases and J by 1 base, with 4 bases between them. The CDR3 is 12 amino acids. The CDR3 here is CASSFQSYEQYF. The CDR3 bases are TGTGCCAGCAGTTTCCAGTCCTACGAGCAGTACTTC.

V usage is TRBV2 and J usage is TRBJ2-5; 15 nucleotides match TRBD2. CDR1 is SNHLY, CDR2 FYNNEI, per germline. The CDR3 totals 16 residues. V trimming: 4 bases; J trimming: 5 bases; junction bases outside the gene matches: 5. In nucleotides, the CDR3 is TGTGCCAGCAGTGCGGGACTAGCGGGGGGTATGGAGACCCAGTACTTC. Protein sequence: CASSAGLAGGMETQYF.

The gene calls are TRBV3-1 (or the pseudogene TRBV3-2) and TRBJ2-7, with TRBD2 as a possible D gene (5 bases). V lost 0 bases, J lost 5 bases, and 20 bases lay in between. The CDR3 totals 17 residues. Germline CDR1 reads LGHDT; CDR2 reads YNNKEL (reference sequence). As DNA, the CDR3 is TGTGCCAGCAGCCAAGAAGAATTTACACGGGGATTGAACGAGCAGTACTTC. Protein product: CASSQEEFTRGLNEQYF.

The chain combines TRBV27 with TRBJ1-1; D uncertain. Germline V gene sequence: CDR1 MNHEY, CDR2 SMNVEV (reference sequence). The V gene lost 6 bases and the J gene lost 1 base, with 12 bases spanning the gap. CDR3 size: 14 residues. The CDR3 coding sequence is TGTGCCAGCAGGCCATCTCCTACGAACACTGAAGCTTTCTTT. It yields the protein CASRPSPTNTEAFF.

The gene calls are TRBV15 and TRBJ1-1; D gene uncertain. Between the trimmed V and J ends, which lost 4 bases and 5 bases, there was a span of 14 bases. CDR3 length: 14 residues. Germline assignment: CDR1 LNHNV and CDR2 YYDKDF (reference sequence). In DNA, the CDR3 is TGTGCCACCAGCACCGCAATCCCCGGGACTGAAGCTTTCTTT. As protein: CATSTAIPGTEAFF. The whole variable domain, filled in from reference TRBV15 and TRBJ1-1, reads DAMVIQNPRYQVTQFGKPVTLSCSQTLNHNVMYWYQQKSSQAPKLLFHYYDKDFNNEADTPDNFQSRRPNTSFCFLDIRSPGLGDTAMYLCATSTAIPGTEAFFGQGTRLTVV.

This sequence joins TRBV29-1 and TRBJ2-7; TRBD1 matches at 8 bases. Germline lookup yields CDR1 SQVTM and CDR2 ANQGSEA. The junction had 25 bases not matched to a gene; V was cut back by 7 bases and J by 5 bases. CDR3 length: 18 amino acids. The CDR3 region is CSAHTLGTGEVGLDEQYF. As DNA, the CDR3 is TGCAGCGCACATACTCTGGGGACAGGCGAGGTGGGCCTCGACGAGCAGTACTTC.

The CDR3 DNA is TGTGCCAGCAGACAAGGGGTAGTAGGGAATCAGCCCCAGCATTTT. Its protein is CASRQGVVGNQPQHF. J is TRBJ1-5 and V is TRBV6-5; maybe TRBD1 (5 bases). This CDR3 has 15 residues. The germline V gene has CDR1 MNHEY and CDR2 SVGAGI. Between the trimmed V and J ends, which lost 6 bases and 4 bases, there was a span of 16 bases.

This chain links TRBV29-1 with TRBJ2-7; tentatively, D is TRBD1 (5 bases). Germline V gives CDR1 SQVTM, CDR2 ANQGSEA. V shed 6 bases and J shed 5 bases, with 14 bases lying between them. This CDR3 is 12 amino acids long. CDR3 residues: CSVTPQGNEQYF. CDR3 sequence (DNA): TGCAGCGTGACCCCCCAGGGAAACGAGCAGTACTTC.

The genes are TRBV5-4 and TRBJ2-2; 9 positions agree with TRBD1. This CDR3 is built from 17 residues. Germline trimming cut 5 bases from V and 8 bases from J; bases unmatched to any gene: 16. Germline CDR1 and CDR2: SGHNT and YYREEE (reference sequence). The CDR3 DNA follows: TGTGCCAGCAGTTTCGATCCGTCCACAGGGGGCCTGGGGGAGCTGTTTTTT. Translating gives CASSFDPSTGGLGELFF.

The chain links TRBV11-3 to TRBJ1-1; D remains ambiguous. Trimming stripped 1 base from V and 3 bases from J, with 6 bases between. Germline V gene lookup returns CDR1 SGHNT and CDR2 YENEEA. The CDR3 consists of 13 residues. The CDR3 loop is CASSLVSDTEAFF. In nucleotides, the CDR3 is TGTGCCAGCAGCTTAGTCTCGGACACTGAAGCTTTCTTT. Full variable domain (rest looked up from reference TRBV11-3 and TRBJ1-1): EAGVVQSPRYKIIEKKQPVAFWCNPISGHNTLYWYLQNLGQGPELLIRYENEEAVDDSQLPKDRFSAERLKGVDSTLKIQPAELGDSAVYLCASSLVSDTEAFFGQGTRLTVV.